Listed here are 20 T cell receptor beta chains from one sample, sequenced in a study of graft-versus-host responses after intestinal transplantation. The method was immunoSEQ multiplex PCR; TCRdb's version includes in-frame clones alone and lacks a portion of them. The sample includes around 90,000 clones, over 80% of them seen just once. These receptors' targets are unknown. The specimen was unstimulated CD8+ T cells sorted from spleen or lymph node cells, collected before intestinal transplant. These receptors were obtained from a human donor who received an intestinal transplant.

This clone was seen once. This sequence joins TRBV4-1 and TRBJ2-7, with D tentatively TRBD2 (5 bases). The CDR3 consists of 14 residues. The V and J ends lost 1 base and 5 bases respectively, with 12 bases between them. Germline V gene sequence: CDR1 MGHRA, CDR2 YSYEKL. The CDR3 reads CASSQVRGWHEQYF. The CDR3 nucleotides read TGCGCCAGCAGCCAAGTCCGGGGTTGGCACGAGCAGTACTTC.

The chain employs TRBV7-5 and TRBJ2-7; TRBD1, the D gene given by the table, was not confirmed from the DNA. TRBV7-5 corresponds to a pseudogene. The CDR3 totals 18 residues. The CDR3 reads CARSKIGTGEGSSYEQYF. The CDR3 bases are TGTGCCAGAAGCAAGATAGGGACAGGGGAAGGGAGCTCCTACGAGCAGTACTTC.

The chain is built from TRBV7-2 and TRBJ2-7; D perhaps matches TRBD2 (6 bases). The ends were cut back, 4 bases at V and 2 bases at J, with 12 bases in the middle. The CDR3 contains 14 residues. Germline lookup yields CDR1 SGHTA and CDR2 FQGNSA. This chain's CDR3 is CASSSGLTPYEQYF. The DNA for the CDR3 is TGTGCCAGCAGCTCAGGACTAACACCCTACGAGCAGTACTTC. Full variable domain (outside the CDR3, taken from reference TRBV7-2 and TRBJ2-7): GAGVSQSPSNKVTEKGKDVELRCDPISGHTALYWYRQSLGQGLEFLIYFQGNSAPDKSGLPSDRFSAERTGGSVSTLTIQRTQQEDSAVYLCASSSGLTPYEQYFGPGTRLTVT.

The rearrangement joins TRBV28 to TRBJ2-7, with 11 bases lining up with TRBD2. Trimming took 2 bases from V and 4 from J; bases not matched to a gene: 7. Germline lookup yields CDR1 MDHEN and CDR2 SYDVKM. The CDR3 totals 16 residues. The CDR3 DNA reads TGTGCCAGCAGTTTACAGCTAGCGGGAGGTGTTTACGAGCAGTACTTC. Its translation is CASSLQLAGGVYEQYF.

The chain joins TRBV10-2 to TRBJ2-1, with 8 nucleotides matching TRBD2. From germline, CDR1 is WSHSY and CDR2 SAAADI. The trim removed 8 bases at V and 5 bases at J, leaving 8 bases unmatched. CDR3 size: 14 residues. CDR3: CASRGGRGDNEQFF. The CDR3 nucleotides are TGCGCCAGCCGGGGGGGCCGCGGGGACAATGAGCAGTTCTTC.

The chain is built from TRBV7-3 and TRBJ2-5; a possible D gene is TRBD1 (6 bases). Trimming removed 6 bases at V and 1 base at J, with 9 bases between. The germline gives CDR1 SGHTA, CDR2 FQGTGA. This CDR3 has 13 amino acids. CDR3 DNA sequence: TGTGCCAGCAGACCGACAGGCCAAGAGACCCAGTACTTC. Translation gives CASRPTGQETQYF.

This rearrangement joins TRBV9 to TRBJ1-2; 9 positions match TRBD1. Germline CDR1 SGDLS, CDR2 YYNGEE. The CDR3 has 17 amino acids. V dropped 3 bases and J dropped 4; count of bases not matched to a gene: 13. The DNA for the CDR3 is TGTGCCAGCAGCGGATACTACCGGGACAGGGAGATCTATGGCTACACCTTC. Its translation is CASSGYYRDREIYGYTF.

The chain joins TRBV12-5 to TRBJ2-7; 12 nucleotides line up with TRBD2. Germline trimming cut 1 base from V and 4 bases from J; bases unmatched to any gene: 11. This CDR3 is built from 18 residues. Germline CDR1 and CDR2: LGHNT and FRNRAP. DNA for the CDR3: TGTGCTAGTGGTTTGGGGTGGTTTAAGACTAGCGGGAGTTACGAGCAGTACTTC. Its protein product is CASGLGWFKTSGSYEQYF.

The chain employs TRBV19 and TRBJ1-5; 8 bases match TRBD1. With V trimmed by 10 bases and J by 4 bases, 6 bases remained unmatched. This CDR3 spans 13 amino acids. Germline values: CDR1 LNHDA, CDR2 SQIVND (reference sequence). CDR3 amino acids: CATVGQGNQPQHF. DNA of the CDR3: TGTGCCACCGTCGGACAGGGTAATCAGCCCCAGCATTTT. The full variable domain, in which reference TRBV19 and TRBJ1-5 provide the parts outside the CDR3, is DGGITQSPKYLFRKEGQNVTLSCEQNLNHDAMYWYRQDPGQGLRLIYYSQIVNDFQKGDIAEGYSVSREKKESFPLTVTSAQKNPTAFYLCATVGQGNQPQHFGDGTRLSIL.

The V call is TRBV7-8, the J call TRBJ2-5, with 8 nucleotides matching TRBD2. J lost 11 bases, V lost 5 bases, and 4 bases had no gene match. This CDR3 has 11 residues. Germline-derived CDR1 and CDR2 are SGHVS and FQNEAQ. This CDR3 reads CASSPGTRQYF. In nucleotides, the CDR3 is TGTGCCAGCAGCCCCGGGACTAGACAGTACTTC.

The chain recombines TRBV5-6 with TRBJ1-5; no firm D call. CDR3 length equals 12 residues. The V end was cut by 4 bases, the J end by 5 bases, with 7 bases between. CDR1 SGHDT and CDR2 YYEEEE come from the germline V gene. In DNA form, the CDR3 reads TGTGCCAGCAGCCTATACGATCAGCCCCAGCATTTT. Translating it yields CASSLYDQPQHF.

The CDR3: CASSQDATGGTGELFF. DNA for the CDR3: TGCGCCAGCAGCCAAGATGCAACGGGGGGCACCGGGGAGCTGTTTTTT. The V and J genes are TRBV4-1 and TRBJ2-2; the match to TRBD2 covers 7 bases. This CDR3 region has 16 residues. V shed 0 bases, J shed 4 bases, and the junction held 5 bases outside the gene matches. Germline CDR1 is MGHRA and CDR2 is YSYEKL.

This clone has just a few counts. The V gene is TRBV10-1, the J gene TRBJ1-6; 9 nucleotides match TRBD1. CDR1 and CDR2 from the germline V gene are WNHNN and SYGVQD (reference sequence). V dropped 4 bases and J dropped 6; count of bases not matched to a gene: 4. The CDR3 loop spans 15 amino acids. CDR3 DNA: TGCGCCAGCAGTGCAACGGACAGGGGTAATTCACCCCTCCACTTT. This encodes CASSATDRGNSPLHF.

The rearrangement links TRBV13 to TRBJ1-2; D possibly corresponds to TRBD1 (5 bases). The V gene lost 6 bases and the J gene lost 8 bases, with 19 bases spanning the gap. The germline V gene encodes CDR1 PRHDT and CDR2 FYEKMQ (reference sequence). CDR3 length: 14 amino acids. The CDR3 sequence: CASRSPSLGQGYTF. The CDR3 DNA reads TGTGCCAGCAGATCCCCCTCCTTGGGGCAAGGCTACACCTTC.

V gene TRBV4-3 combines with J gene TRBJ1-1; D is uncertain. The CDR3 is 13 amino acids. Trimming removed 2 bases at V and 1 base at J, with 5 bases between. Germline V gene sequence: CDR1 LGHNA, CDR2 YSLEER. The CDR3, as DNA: TGCGCCAGCAGCCAATCCCAGAACACTGAAGCTTTCTTT. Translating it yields CASSQSQNTEAFF.

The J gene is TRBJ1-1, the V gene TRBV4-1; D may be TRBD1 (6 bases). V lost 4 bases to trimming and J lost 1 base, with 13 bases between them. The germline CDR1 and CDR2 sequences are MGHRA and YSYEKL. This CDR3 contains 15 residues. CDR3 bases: TGCGCCAGCAGCCCCACAGGGTTAACGAACACTGAAGCTTTCTTT. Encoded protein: CASSPTGLTNTEAFF.

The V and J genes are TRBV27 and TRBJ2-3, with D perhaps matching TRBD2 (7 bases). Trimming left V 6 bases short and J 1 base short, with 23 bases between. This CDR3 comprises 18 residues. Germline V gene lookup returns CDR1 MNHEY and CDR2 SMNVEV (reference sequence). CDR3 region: CASRFHPPGRGGTDTQYF. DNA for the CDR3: TGTGCCAGCAGATTTCACCCCCCTGGGAGGGGGGGCACAGATACGCAGTATTTT.

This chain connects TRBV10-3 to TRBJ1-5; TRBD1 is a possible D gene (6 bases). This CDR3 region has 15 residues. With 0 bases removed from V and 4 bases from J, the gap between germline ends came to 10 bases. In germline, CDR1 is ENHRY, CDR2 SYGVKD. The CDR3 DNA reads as TGTGCCATCAGTGAGTCGGGAGGGGGTAATCAGCCCCAGCATTTT. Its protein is CAISESGGGNQPQHF.

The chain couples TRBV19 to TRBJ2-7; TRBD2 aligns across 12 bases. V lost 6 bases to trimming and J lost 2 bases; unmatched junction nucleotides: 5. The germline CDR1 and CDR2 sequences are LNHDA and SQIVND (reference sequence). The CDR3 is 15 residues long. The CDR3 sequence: CASSHGLAGPYEQYF. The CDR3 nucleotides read TGTGCCAGTAGCCATGGACTAGCGGGACCCTACGAGCAGTACTTC.

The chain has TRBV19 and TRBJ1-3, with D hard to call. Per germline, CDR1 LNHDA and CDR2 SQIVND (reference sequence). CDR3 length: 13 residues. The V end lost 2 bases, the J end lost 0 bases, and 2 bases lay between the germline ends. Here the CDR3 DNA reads TGTGCCAGTAGTATACTCTCTGGAAACACCATATATTTT. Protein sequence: CASSILSGNTIYF.